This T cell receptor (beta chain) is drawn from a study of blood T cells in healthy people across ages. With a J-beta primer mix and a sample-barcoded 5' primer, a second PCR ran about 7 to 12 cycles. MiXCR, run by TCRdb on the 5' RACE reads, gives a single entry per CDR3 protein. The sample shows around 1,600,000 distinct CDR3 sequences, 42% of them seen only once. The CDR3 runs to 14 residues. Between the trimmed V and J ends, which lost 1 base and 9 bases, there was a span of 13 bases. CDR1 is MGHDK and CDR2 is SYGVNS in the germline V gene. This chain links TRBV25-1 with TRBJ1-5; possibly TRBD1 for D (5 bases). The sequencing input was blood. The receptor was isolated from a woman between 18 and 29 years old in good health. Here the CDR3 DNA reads TGTGCCAGCAGTGAATCAGGGTCCATCTCGCCCCAGCATTTT. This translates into CASSESGSISPQHF.